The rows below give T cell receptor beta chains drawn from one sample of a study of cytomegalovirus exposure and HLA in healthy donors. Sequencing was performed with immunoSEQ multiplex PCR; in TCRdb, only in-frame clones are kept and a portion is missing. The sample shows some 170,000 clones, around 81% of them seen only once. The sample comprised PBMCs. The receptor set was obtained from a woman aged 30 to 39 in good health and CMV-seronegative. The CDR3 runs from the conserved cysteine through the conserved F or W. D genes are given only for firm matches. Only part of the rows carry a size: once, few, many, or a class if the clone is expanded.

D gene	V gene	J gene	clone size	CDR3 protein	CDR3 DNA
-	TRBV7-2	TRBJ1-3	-	CASSSYSDLSGNTIYF	TGTGCCAGCAGCTCCTACAGTGACCTCTCTGGAAACACCATATATTTT
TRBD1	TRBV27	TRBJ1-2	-	CASKSWALDRGWYGYTF	TGTGCCAGCAAAAGTTGGGCCTTGGACAGGGGGTGGTATGGCTACACCTTC
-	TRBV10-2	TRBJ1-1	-	CASRVTGNTEAFF	TGCGCCAGCAGGGTGACAGGGAACACTGAAGCTTTCTTT
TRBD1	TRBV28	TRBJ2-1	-	CASSFTGTGNNEQFF	TGTGCCAGCAGTTTTACCGGGACAGGGAACAATGAGCAGTTCTTC
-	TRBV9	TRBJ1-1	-	CASSTGTKAFF	TGTGCCAGCAGTACCGGGACTAAAGCTTTCTTT
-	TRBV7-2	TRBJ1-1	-	CASSFSGSTEAFF	TGTGCCAGCAGCTTTTCAGGGTCCACTGAAGCTTTCTTT
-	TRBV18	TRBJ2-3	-	CASSPGQRLDTQYF	TGTGCCAGCTCACCAGGACAGCGCCTAGATACGCAGTATTTT
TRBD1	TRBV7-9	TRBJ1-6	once	CSSSLGQGRGSPLHF	TGTTCCAGCAGCCTCGGACAGGGGAGAGGTTCACCCCTCCACTTT
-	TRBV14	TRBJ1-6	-	CASSQGAGSPLHF	TGTGCCAGCAGCCAAGGGGCAGGTTCACCCCTCCACTTT
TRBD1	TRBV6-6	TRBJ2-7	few	CATLPGQGSYEQYF	TGTGCCACACTACCGGGACAGGGGTCCTACGAGCAGTACTTC
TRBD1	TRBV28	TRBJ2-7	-	CASSSTGGPSYEQYF	TGTGCCAGCAGTTCTACAGGGGGGCCATCCTACGAGCAGTACTTC
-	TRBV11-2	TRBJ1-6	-	CASSLMSRTDYNSPLHF	TGTGCCAGCAGCTTAATGAGCCGGACAGACTATAATTCACCCCTCCACTTT
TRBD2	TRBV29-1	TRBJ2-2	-	CSVLGLAARTNTGELFF	TGCAGCGTCCTTGGACTAGCGGCGAGGACGAACACCGGGGAGCTGTTTTTT
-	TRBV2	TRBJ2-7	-	CASSPRKGYEQYF	TGTGCCAGCAGCCCCCGGAAGGGGTACGAGCAGTACTTC
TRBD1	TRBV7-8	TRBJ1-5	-	CASSKYRGGNQPQHF	TGTGCCAGCAGCAAGTACAGGGGAGGCAATCAGCCCCAGCATTTT
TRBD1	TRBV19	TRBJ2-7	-	CASSKEGQGGSYEQYF	TGTGCCAGTAGCAAGGAGGGACAGGGTGGCTCCTACGAGCAGTACTTC
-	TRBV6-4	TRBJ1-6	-	CASIFLIGSSYNSPLHF	TGTGCCAGTATCTTCCTAATTGGGAGCTCCTATAATTCACCCCTCCACTTT
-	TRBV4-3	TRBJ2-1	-	CASSQARDEQFF	TGCGCCAGCAGCCAAGCGCGAGATGAGCAGTTCTTC
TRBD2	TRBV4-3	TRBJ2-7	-	CASSPSAGEGYEQYF	TGCGCCAGCAGCCCCTCAGCGGGAGAGGGCTACGAGCAGTACTTC
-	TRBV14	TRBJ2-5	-	CASSFISVVETQYF	TGTGCCAGCAGCTTTATTTCCGTCGTAGAGACCCAGTACTTC
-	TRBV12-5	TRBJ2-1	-	CASGLNTGRHEQFF	TGTGCTAGTGGTTTGAACACAGGCCGTCATGAGCAGTTCTTC
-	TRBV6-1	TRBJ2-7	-	CASSRDSYEQYF	TGTGCCAGCAGTCGGGATTCCTACGAGCAGTACTTC
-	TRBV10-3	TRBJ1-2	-	CAISGGPTGTYGYTF	TGTGCCATCAGTGGTGGGCCCACAGGGACCTATGGCTACACCTTC
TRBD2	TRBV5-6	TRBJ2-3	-	CASSFLSGGYDTQYF	TGTGCCAGCAGCTTCTTGAGCGGGGGATATGATACGCAGTATTTT
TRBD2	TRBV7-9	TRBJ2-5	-	CSSSLTPGLAGGAQYF	TGTTCCAGCAGCTTAACGCCTGGACTAGCCGGGGGGGCCCAGTACTTC
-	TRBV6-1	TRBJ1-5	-	CASRTPGGINQPQHF	TGTGCCAGCAGGACCCCGGGCGGGATCAATCAGCCCCAGCATTTT
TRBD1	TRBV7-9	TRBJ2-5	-	CASSLGTGTAQETQYF	TGTGCCAGCAGCTTAGGTACCGGGACAGCCCAAGAGACCCAGTACTTC